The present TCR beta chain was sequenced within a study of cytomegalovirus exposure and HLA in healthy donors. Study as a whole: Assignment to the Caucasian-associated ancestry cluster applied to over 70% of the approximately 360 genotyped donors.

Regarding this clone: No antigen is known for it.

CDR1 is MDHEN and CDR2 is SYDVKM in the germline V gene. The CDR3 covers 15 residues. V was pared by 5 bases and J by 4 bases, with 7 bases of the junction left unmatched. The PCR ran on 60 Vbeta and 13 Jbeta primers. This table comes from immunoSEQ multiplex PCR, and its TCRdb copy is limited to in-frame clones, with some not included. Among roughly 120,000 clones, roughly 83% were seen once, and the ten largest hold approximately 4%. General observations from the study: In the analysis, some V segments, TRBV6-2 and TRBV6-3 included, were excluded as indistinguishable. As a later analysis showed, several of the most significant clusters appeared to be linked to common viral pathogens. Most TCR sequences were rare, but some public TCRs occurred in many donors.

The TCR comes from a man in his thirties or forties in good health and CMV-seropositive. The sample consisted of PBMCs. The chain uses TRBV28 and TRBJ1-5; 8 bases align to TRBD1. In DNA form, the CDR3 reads TGTGCCAGCAGTCAAATACGGACAGGGAATCAGCCCCAGCATTTT. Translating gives CASSQIRTGNQPQHF.